This paragraph covers one T cell receptor beta chain sequence. The CDR3 length is 15 residues. Germline V gene data show CDR1 as SGHRS and CDR2 as YFSETQ. With V trimmed by 2 bases and J by 7 bases, 8 bases remained unmatched. The data are from a study of T cells in Graves' hyperthyroidism and ophthalmopathy. RNA transcripts gave rise to amplified TCR beta CDR3 regions. With the HTBI primer set, the TCR CDR3 went through a first round of RT-PCR. Via MiXCR, TCRdb re-called the multiplex PCR reads, giving one row per CDR3 protein. The table lists about 640,000 distinct CDR3 sequences, roughly 20% of them singletons, with around a third in the top ten.

V gene TRBV5-1 combines with J gene TRBJ2-2, with 7 bases that match TRBD2. This receptor was obtained from a man between 25 and 39 years old with Graves' ophthalmopathy. Sequences were obtained from blood. The CDR3 spells CASSFWEGDGGELFF. The DNA of the CDR3 is TGCGCCAGCAGCTTTTGGGAGGGCGACGGCGGGGAGCTGTTTTTT.